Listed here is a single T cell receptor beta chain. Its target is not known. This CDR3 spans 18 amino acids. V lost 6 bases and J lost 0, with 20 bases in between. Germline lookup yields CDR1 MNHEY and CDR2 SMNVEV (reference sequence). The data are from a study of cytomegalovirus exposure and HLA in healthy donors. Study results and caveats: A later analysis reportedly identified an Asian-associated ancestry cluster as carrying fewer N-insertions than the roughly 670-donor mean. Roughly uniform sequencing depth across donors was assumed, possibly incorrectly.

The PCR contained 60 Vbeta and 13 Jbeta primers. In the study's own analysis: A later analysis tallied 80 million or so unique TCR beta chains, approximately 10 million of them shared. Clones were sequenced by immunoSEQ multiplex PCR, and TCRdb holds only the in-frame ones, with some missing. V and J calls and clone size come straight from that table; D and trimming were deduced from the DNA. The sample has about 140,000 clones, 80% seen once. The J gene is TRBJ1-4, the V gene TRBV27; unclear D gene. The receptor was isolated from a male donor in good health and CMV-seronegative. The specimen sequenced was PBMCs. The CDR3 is CASSPRLGRDATNEKLFF. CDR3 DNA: TGTGCCAGCAGCCCCAGGCTTGGGCGCGACGCAACTAATGAAAAACTGTTTTTT. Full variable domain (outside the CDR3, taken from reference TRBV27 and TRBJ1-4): EAQVTQNPRYLITVTGKKLTVTCSQNMNHEYMSWYRQDPGLGLRQIYYSMNVEVTDKGDVPEGYKVSRKEKRNFPLILESPSPNQTSLYFCASSPRLGRDATNEKLFFGSGTQLSVL.